One and the same sample provided the 2 T cell receptor beta chains below, sequenced in a study of blood T cell repertoires in COVID-19 (dated by TCRdb to the early 2020s). Libraries were constructed by the immunoSEQ multiplex PCR assay. TCRdb re-hosts the immuneACCESS table, in-frame sequences only. Its copies lack some clones; in the studies checked, an unresolved V gene accounts for under half of them, and the cause for the rest is not known. The sample contains 300,000 to 400,000 clones, roughly 90% of them found a single time. Roughly 2.9% of the sample rests with the top ten. What was sequenced was peripheral blood. These TCRs come from a woman younger than 45 with COVID-19, enrolled during active disease.

The chain employs TRBV4-1 and TRBJ2-5; 9 nucleotides align to TRBD1. The ends lost 2 bases at V and 7 bases at J; junction bases unmatched: 8. The germline gives CDR1 MGHRA, CDR2 YSYEKL. The CDR3 runs to 15 residues. CDR3 amino acids: CASSQSTGGGGTQYF. The CDR3 nucleotides are TGCGCCAGCAGCCAATCGACAGGGGGAGGGGGGACCCAGTACTTC.

This clone was observed once. In DNA form, the CDR3 reads TGTGCCAGCAGTGCGACAGGGGGCACTGAAGCTTTCTTT. It specifies CASSATGGTEAFF. V and J are TRBV6-4 and TRBJ1-1; 9 bases line up with TRBD1. Germline trimming cut 4 bases from V and 4 bases from J; bases unmatched to any gene: 1. The CDR3 has 13 amino acids. Germline V gene data show CDR1 as MRHNA and CDR2 as SNTAGT.